Listed below are T cell receptor beta chains from one sample, sequenced in a study of OX40 agonist ivuxolimab in advanced cancers. Clones were sequenced by immunoSEQ multiplex PCR, and TCRdb holds only the in-frame ones, with some missing. The sample includes 90,000 to 120,000 clones, more than 85% of them seen just once. The sequences come from CD4+ or CD8+ T cells sorted from blood, collected in a trial of the OX40 agonist ivuxolimab. The receptors were sampled from an adult with an advanced solid tumor such as melanoma, head and neck, liver or kidney cancer. The CDR3 runs from the conserved cysteine through the conserved F or W. A D gene is named only where the DNA matches it firmly. Size tells how often a clone was seen (once, few, many) or the class of an expanded clone, and some rows leave it out.

V	D	J	size	CDR3	DNA
TRBV6-1	.	TRBJ1-2	.	CASSAGTEYGYTF	TGTGCCAGCAGTGCCGGGACCGAGTATGGCTACACCTTC
TRBV5-6	TRBD1	TRBJ1-1	.	CASSRRGLNTEAFF	TGTGCCAGCAGCCGAAGGGGGCTAAACACTGAAGCTTTCTTT
TRBV5-1	.	TRBJ2-1	.	CASSVVGGGYNEQFF	TGCGCCAGCAGCGTAGTGGGGGGAGGATACAATGAGCAGTTCTTC
TRBV30	.	TRBJ2-1	.	CAWSVKSEQFF	TGTGCCTGGAGTGTAAAGAGTGAGCAGTTCTTC
TRBV12-5	TRBD1	TRBJ1-3	.	CASGSGQGGNTIYF	TGTGCTAGTGGTTCGGGACAGGGTGGAAACACCATATATTTT
TRBV30	TRBD1	TRBJ1-2	.	CAWSRGDYGYTF	TGTGCCTGGAGCAGGGGGGACTATGGCTACACCTTC
TRBV5-4	.	TRBJ1-1	.	CASSRGGNTEAFF	TGTGCCAGCAGCAGGGGCGGGAACACTGAAGCTTTCTTT
TRBV2	.	TRBJ2-5	.	CAGSYQETQYF	TGCGCTGGCTCGTACCAAGAGACCCAGTACTTC
TRBV19	TRBD2	TRBJ2-1	.	CASSMLAGGGGNEQFF	TGTGCCAGTAGTATGCTAGCGGGAGGGGGAGGCAATGAGCAGTTCTTC
TRBV30	.	TRBJ1-1	.	CAWSRAGPTEAFF	TGTGCCTGGAGCCGGGCAGGACCCACTGAAGCTTTCTTT
TRBV29-1	TRBD2	TRBJ2-5	.	CSVTPVREGLETQYF	TGCAGCGTTACCCCAGTAAGGGAGGGCCTAGAGACCCAGTACTTC
TRBV9	.	TRBJ2-2	.	CASSVAEHTGELFF	TGTGCCAGCAGCGTAGCAGAACACACCGGGGAGCTGTTTTTT
TRBV7-8	.	TRBJ2-5	.	CASSEDMGTQYF	TGTGCCAGCAGCGAGGACATGGGGACCCAGTACTTC
TRBV6-1	.	TRBJ2-7	.	CASNPWGRDTYEQYF	TGTGCCAGCAATCCCTGGGGCAGGGACACCTACGAGCAGTACTTC
TRBV30	TRBD2	TRBJ2-7	.	CAWSPPWAGGPYEQYF	TGTGCCTGGAGTCCCCCCTGGGCGGGGGGGCCCTACGAGCAGTACTTC
TRBV9	TRBD2	TRBJ2-1	.	CASNQAGAGYNEQFF	TGTGCCAGCAACCAAGCGGGGGCGGGCTACAATGAGCAGTTCTTC
TRBV5-1	.	TRBJ2-1	.	CASSLAGDPYNEQFF	TGCGCCAGCAGCTTGGCGGGGGACCCCTACAATGAGCAGTTCTTC
TRBV11-3	TRBD1	TRBJ2-3	.	CASSLGQGTDTQYF	TGTGCCAGCAGCCTTGGACAGGGCACAGATACGCAGTATTTT
TRBV6-1	TRBD1	TRBJ2-2	.	CASSESGGAGELFF	TGTGCCAGCAGTGAATCAGGGGGCGCCGGGGAGCTGTTTTTT
TRBV30	.	TRBJ2-4	.	CAWSPRSGGLLENIQYF	TGTGCCTGGAGTCCACGGTCTGGGGGGCTTTTAGAAAACATTCAGTACTTC
TRBV29-1	TRBD1	TRBJ1-4	.	CSVEESRQGGEKLFF	TGCAGCGTTGAAGAATCAAGACAGGGGGGCGAAAAACTGTTTTTT
TRBV6-5	.	TRBJ2-1	.	CASIAGTYNEQFF	TGTGCCAGCATAGCCGGGACATACAATGAGCAGTTCTTC
TRBV30	TRBD1	TRBJ1-1	.	CAWSVRQGAVMNTEAFF	TGTGCCTGGAGTGTTAGACAGGGGGCAGTCATGAACACTGAAGCTTTCTTT
TRBV6-1	.	TRBJ1-5	.	CASSGQKGNQPQHF	TGTGCCAGCAGTGGACAGAAGGGAAATCAGCCCCAGCATTTT
TRBV6-6	.	TRBJ1-1	.	CASSYSRQNTEAFF	TGTGCCAGCAGTTACTCACGACAAAACACTGAAGCTTTCTTT
TRBV2	TRBD2	TRBJ2-7	.	CASRGLAGAVYEQYF	TGTGCCAGCAGGGGACTAGCGGGAGCAGTCTACGAGCAGTACTTC
TRBV5-1	.	TRBJ2-3	.	CASSLESGRTDTQYF	TGCGCCAGCAGCTTGGAGAGCGGCCGCACAGATACGCAGTATTTT
TRBV7-3	.	TRBJ1-1	.	CASSTSANTEAFF	TGTGCCAGCAGCACAAGCGCGAACACTGAAGCTTTCTTT
TRBV5-1	.	TRBJ2-5	.	CASSAGSGGQVQYF	TGCGCCAGCAGCGCAGGTTCCGGGGGGCAGGTCCAGTACTTC
TRBV9	TRBD1	TRBJ1-2	.	CASSRGGDYGYTF	TGTGCCAGCAGTCGAGGGGGCGACTATGGCTACACCTTC
TRBV7-9	.	TRBJ1-2	.	CASSLQDYGYTF	TGTGCCAGCAGCTTACAGGACTATGGCTACACCTTC
TRBV19	.	TRBJ1-3	once	CASSIAPGQSTSGNTIYF	TGTGCCAGTAGTATAGCCCCAGGACAGAGCACCTCTGGAAACACCATATATTTT
TRBV6-5	TRBD1	TRBJ1-2	.	CASSDGQGSWGYTF	TGTGCCAGCAGTGACGGACAGGGGAGTTGGGGCTACACCTTC
TRBV2	TRBD2	TRBJ2-7	.	CATQRERGVYEQYF	TGTGCCACCCAGCGGGAGCGAGGGGTCTACGAGCAGTACTTC
TRBV18	TRBD1	TRBJ1-6	.	CASSPEGATGNSPLHF	TGTGCCAGCTCACCAGAGGGGGCGACCGGTAATTCACCCCTCCACTTT
TRBV6-6	TRBD1	TRBJ2-7	.	CASVQYQGAGEQYF	TGTGCCAGCGTACAGTACCAGGGGGCAGGCGAGCAGTACTTC
TRBV11-2	.	TRBJ2-3	.	CASSLLVSTDTQYF	TGTGCCAGCAGCTTATTAGTGAGCACAGATACGCAGTATTTT
TRBV7-9	.	TRBJ2-7	few	CASREGGQAGNF	TGTGCCAGCCGGGAGGGGGGACAGGCCGGGAACTTC
TRBV12-2	.	TRBJ2-3	.	CASRLQTGPDTQYF	TGTGCAAGTCGCTTACAGACAGGGCCAGATACGCAGTATTTT
TRBV30	.	TRBJ2-7	.	CAWSVRGSASYEQYF	TGTGCCTGGAGTGTAAGGGGCAGCGCCTCCTACGAGCAGTACTTC
TRBV5-6	.	TRBJ1-1	once	CASSFIGVGEAFF	TGTGCCAGCAGCTTTATCGGGGTAGGAGAAGCTTTCTTT
TRBV19	.	TRBJ1-6	.	CASSMTNSPLHF	TGTGCCAGTAGTATGACTAATTCACCCCTCCACTTT